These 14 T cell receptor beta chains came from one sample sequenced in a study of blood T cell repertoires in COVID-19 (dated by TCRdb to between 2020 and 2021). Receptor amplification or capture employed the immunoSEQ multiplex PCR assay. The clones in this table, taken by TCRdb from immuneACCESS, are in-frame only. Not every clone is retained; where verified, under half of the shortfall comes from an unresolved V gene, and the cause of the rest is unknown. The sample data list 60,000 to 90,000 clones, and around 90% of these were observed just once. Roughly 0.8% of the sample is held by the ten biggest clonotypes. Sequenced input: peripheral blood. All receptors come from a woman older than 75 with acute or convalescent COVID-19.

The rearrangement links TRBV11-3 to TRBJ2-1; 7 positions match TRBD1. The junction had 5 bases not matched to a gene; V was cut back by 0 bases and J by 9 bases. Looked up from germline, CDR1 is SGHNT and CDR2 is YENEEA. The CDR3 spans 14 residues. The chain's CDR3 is CASSLDTTGVEQFF. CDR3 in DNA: TGTGCCAGCAGCTTAGATACCACAGGGGTTGAGCAGTTCTTC.

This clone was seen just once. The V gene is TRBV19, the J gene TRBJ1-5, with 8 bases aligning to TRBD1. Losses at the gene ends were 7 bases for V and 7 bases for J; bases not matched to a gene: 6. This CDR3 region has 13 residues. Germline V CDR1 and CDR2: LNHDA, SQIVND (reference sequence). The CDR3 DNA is TGTGCCAGTACGGACAGGGCCGAGCAGCCCCAGCATTTT. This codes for CASTDRAEQPQHF.

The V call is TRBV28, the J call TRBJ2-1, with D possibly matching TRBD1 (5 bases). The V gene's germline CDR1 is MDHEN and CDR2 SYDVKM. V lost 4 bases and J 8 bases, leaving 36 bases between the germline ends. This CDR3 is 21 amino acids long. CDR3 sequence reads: CASSSGSPLKYTLGILDEQFF. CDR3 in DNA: TGTGCCAGCAGTTCAGGGTCACCCCTTAAATATACTTTAGGTATATTAGATGAGCAGTTCTTC.

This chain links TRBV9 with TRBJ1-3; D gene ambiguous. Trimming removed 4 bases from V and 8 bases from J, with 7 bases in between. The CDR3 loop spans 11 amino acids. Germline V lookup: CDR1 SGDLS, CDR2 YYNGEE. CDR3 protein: CASSSVDTIYF. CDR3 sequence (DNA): TGTGCCAGCAGCTCAGTCGACACCATATATTTT.

CDR3 nucleotide sequence: TGTGCCAGCAGCTCACCGCGGGATAGGAACACTGAAGCTTTCTTT. Its translation: CASSSPRDRNTEAFF. The J gene is TRBJ1-1, the V gene TRBV11-1; D uncertain. Deletions cut 4 bases from V and 1 base from J, with 13 bases between. CDR1 SGHAT and CDR2 FQDESV come from the germline V gene (reference sequence). The CDR3 consists of 15 residues.

CDR3 nucleotide sequence: TGTGCCAGCAGTGTTAGCCGGGAGGGGGTTACAGATACGCAGTATTTT. Residues: CASSVSREGVTDTQYF. The V gene is TRBV2, the J gene TRBJ2-3; the match to TRBD2 covers 8 bases. CDR1 and CDR2 from the germline V gene are SNHLY and FYNNEI. J was trimmed by 3 bases and V by 4 bases; bases with no gene match: 9. The CDR3 spans 16 residues.

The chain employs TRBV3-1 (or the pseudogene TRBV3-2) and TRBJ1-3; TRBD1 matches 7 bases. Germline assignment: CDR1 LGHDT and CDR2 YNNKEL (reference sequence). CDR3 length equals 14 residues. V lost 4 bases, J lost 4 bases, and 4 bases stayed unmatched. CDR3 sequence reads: CASSPTGQGNTIYF. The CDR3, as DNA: TGTGCCAGCAGCCCAACGGGACAGGGAAACACCATATATTTT.

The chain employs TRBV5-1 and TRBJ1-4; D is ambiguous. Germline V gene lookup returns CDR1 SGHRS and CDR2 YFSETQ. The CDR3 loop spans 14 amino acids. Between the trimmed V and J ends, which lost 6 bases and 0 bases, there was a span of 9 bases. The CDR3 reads CASTAGSTNEKLFF. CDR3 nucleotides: TGCGCCAGCACCGCGGGTTCAACTAATGAAAAACTGTTTTTT.

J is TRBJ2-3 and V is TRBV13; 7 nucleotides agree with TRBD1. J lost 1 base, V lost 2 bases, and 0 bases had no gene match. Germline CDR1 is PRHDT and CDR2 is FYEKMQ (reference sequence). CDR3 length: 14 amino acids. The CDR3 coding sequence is TGTGCCAGCAGCTTACAGGGGGGCACAGATACGCAGTATTTT. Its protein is CASSLQGGTDTQYF.

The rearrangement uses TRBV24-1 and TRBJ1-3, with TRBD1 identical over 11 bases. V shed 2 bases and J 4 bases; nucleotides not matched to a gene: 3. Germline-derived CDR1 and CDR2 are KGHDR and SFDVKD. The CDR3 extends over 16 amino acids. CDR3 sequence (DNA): TGTGCCACCAGTGATTCCGGACAGGGGGCAGGAAACACCATATATTTT. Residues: CATSDSGQGAGNTIYF.

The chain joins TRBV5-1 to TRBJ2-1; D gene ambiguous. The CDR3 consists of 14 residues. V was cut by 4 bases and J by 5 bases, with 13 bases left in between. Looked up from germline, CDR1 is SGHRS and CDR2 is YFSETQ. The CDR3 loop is CASSRSSHNNEQFF. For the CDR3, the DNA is TGCGCCAGCAGCCGAAGTAGCCACAACAATGAGCAGTTCTTC.

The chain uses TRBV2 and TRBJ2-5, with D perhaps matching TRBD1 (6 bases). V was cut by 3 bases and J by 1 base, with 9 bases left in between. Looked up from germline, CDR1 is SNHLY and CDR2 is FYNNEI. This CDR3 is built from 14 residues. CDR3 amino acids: CASSDRGIQETQYF. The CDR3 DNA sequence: TGTGCCAGCAGTGACAGGGGAATCCAAGAGACCCAGTACTTC.

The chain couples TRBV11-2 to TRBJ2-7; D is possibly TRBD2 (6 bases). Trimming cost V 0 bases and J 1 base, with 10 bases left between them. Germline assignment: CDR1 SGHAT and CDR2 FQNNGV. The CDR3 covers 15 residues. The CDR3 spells CASSLDPLASYEQYF. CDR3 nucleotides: TGTGCCAGCAGCTTAGATCCACTAGCTTCCTACGAGCAGTACTTC. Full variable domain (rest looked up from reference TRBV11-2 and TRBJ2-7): EAGVAQSPRYKIIEKRQSVAFWCNPISGHATLYWYQQILGQGPKLLIQFQNNGVVDDSQLPKDRFSAERLKGVDSTLKIQPAKLEDSAVYLCASSLDPLASYEQYFGPGTRLTVT.

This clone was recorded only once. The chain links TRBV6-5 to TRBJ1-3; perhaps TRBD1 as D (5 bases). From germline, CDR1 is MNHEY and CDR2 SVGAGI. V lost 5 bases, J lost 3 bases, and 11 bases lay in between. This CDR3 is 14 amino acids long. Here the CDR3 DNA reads TGTGCCAGCAGTAGGGGCCTCCTTGGAAACACCATATATTTT. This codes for CASSRGLLGNTIYF.